These T cell receptor beta chains were read from a single sample in a study of identical twins. TCRdb processed the 5' RACE reads anew with MiXCR; each CDR3 protein has one entry. Among 1.5 million to 2 million distinct CDR3 sequences listed, under 35% were seen once. Sequences were obtained from cord blood. The receptors shown here come from a newborn girl in good health. Each CDR3 is given with its conserved first and last residue. A D gene is named only where the DNA matches it firmly. Some rows have no size entry. The others give once, few or many, or a class for an expanded clone.

CDR3nt: TGTGGCAGCAGTTTACGACAGGGCCTACAAGAGACCCAGTACTTC
CDR3aa: CGSSLRQGLQETQYF
j_gene: TRBJ2-5
abundance: -
v_gene: TRBV28
d_gene: TRBD1

CDR3nt: TGTGCCAGCAGGGGGACAGAGGACACCGGGGAGCTGTTTTTT
CDR3aa: CASRGTEDTGELFF
j_gene: TRBJ2-2
abundance: once
v_gene: TRBV12-3/TRBV12-4
d_gene: TRBD1

CDR3nt: TGCAGCGTTGAAGGCCTCGGGACAGGGGCCGGATATGGCTACACCTTC
CDR3aa: CSVEGLGTGAGYGYTF
j_gene: TRBJ1-2
abundance: few
v_gene: TRBV29-1
d_gene: TRBD1

CDR3nt: TGCGCCAGCAGCTTGGCCAACCCCACTAGCGGGCAGACAGATACGCAGTATTTT
CDR3aa: CASSLANPTSGQTDTQYF
j_gene: TRBJ2-3
abundance: -
v_gene: TRBV5-1
d_gene: TRBD2

CDR3nt: TGCAGTGCTTGGACATCCTACAATGAGCAGTTCTTC
CDR3aa: CSAWTSYNEQFF
j_gene: TRBJ2-1
abundance: few
v_gene: TRBV20-1
d_gene: -

CDR3nt: TGTGCCAGCAGCGACGGGGACCTAACCGGGGAGCTGTTTTTT
CDR3aa: CASSDGDLTGELFF
j_gene: TRBJ2-2
abundance: -
v_gene: TRBV5-6
d_gene: -

CDR3nt: TGCAGTGCTACCAGAGGGGCCCCGAACACTGAAGCTTTCTTT
CDR3aa: CSATRGAPNTEAFF
j_gene: TRBJ1-1
abundance: -
v_gene: TRBV20-1
d_gene: -

CDR3nt: TGTGCCAGCAGTGAAGCGCTCAGGGTGATCGAAAAACTGTTTTTT
CDR3aa: CASSEALRVIEKLFF
j_gene: TRBJ1-4
abundance: -
v_gene: TRBV2
d_gene: -

CDR3nt: TGTGCCAGCTCACCCGGGATAGCGCAAGAGACCCAGTACTTC
CDR3aa: CASSPGIAQETQYF
j_gene: TRBJ2-5
abundance: -
v_gene: TRBV18
d_gene: -

CDR3nt: TGCGCCAGCAGCTTGGGGACTAGCGGACCTCGCACAGATACGCAGTATTTT
CDR3aa: CASSLGTSGPRTDTQYF
j_gene: TRBJ2-3
abundance: few
v_gene: TRBV5-1
d_gene: TRBD2